The 19 T cell receptor beta chains in this list originate from one sample, sequenced in a study of blood T cell repertoires in COVID-19. Clones were read by immunoSEQ multiplex PCR, and TCRdb kept only the in-frame ones, dropping some. Of a few hundred thousand clones detected, 89% appear once; the ten largest clones hold 3.5% to 5.5%. Sequenced sample: peripheral blood. These receptors were obtained from a woman aged 40 to 50 who had recovered from COVID-19.

This chain uses TRBV15 with TRBJ2-7; D gene ambiguous. This CDR3 has 13 residues. The V end was cut by 4 bases, the J end by 5 bases, with 12 bases between. Germline values: CDR1 LNHNV, CDR2 YYDKDF (reference sequence). This chain's CDR3 is CATSKLYEDEQYV. DNA for the CDR3: TGTGCCACCAGCAAACTATATGAGGACGAGCAGTACGTC.

V usage is TRBV2 and J usage is TRBJ1-2, with D perhaps matching TRBD1 (5 bases). V was cut by 4 bases and J by 2 bases, with 11 bases left in between. In germline, CDR1 is SNHLY, CDR2 FYNNEI. The CDR3 length is 14 residues. The CDR3 DNA reads as TGTGCCAGCAGTGTTGTCTCAGGGAACTATGGCTACACCTTC. This gives the protein CASSVVSGNYGYTF.

The V and J genes are TRBV6-2 or TRBV6-3 and TRBJ2-7, with 14 bases matching TRBD2. This CDR3 is built from 16 residues. The ends lost 2 bases at V and 4 bases at J; junction bases unmatched: 4. Germline CDR1 is MNHEY and CDR2 is SVGEGT. The CDR3 nucleotides are TGTGCCAGCAGTTACGGGACTAGCGGGAGTAAGTACGAGCAGTACGTC. This translates into CASSYGTSGSKYEQYV.

The genes are TRBV5-6 and TRBJ2-5; no definite D call. V was clipped by 2 bases and J by 5 bases, with 19 bases between them. The CDR3 spans 16 residues. Germline CDR1 is SGHDT and CDR2 is YYEEEE. DNA for the CDR3: TGTGCCAGCAGCTTTAGAGGTTCCGGCCCCTGGGAGACCCAGTACTTC. The encoded protein is CASSFRGSGPWETQYF.

The chain is built from TRBV6-5 and TRBJ1-5; no clear D. The CDR3 consists of 13 residues. The germline gives CDR1 MNHEY, CDR2 SVGAGI. The V end was cut by 0 bases, the J end by 7 bases, with 7 bases between. The CDR3 loop reads CASSYSKRQPQHF. The CDR3, as DNA: TGTGCCAGCAGTTACTCCAAGAGACAGCCCCAGCATTTT.

The V gene is TRBV30, the J gene TRBJ1-1, with TRBD1 matching 8 bases. Trimming removed 5 bases from V and 5 bases from J; junction bases left unmatched: 4. Looked up from germline, CDR1 is GTSNPN and CDR2 is SVGIG (reference sequence). This CDR3 has 12 amino acids. In nucleotides, the CDR3 is TGTGCCTGGGGACAGGGTTGGACTGAAGCTTTCTTT. Its protein is CAWGQGWTEAFF.

This clone was observed a single time. CDR3 loop: CASSLFRGHEQYF. The CDR3 coding sequence is TGTGCCAGCAGTTTATTTAGGGGCCACGAGCAGTACTTC. This chain joins TRBV27 and TRBJ2-7, with D perhaps matching TRBD1 (5 bases). CDR3 size: 13 residues. The germline gives CDR1 MNHEY, CDR2 SMNVEV (reference sequence). The ends were cut back, 1 base at V and 5 bases at J, with 9 bases in the middle.

V usage is TRBV28 and J usage is TRBJ1-3; TRBD1 might be the D (5 bases). Germline-derived CDR1 and CDR2 are MDHEN and SYDVKM. This CDR3 has 18 residues. The ends were cut back, 5 bases at V and 0 bases at J, with 20 bases in the middle. In DNA form, the CDR3 reads TGTGCCAGCAGTCCCCCTGGTTGGGGACTTTTCTCTGGAAACACCATATATTTT. It encodes CASSPPGWGLFSGNTIYF.

The rearrangement uses TRBV5-1 and TRBJ2-1; 13 bases agree with TRBD2. V lost 4 bases and J lost 6; bases outside the gene matches: 4. This CDR3 has 15 amino acids. Per the germline V gene, CDR1 is SGHRS and CDR2 is YFSETQ. As DNA, the CDR3 is TGCGCCAGCAGCCCGGGACTAGCGGGGTCCAATGAGCAGTTCTTC. As protein: CASSPGLAGSNEQFF. The entire variable domain, with the rest obtained from reference TRBV5-1 and TRBJ2-1, is as follows: KAGVTQTPRYLIKTRGQQVTLSCSPISGHRSVSWYQQTPGQGLQFLFEYFSETQRNKGNFPGRFSGRQFSNSRSEMNVSTLELGDSALYLCASSPGLAGSNEQFFGPGTRLTVL.

This sequence joins TRBV3-1 (or the pseudogene TRBV3-2) and TRBJ1-1, with TRBD1 as a possible D gene (5 bases). V was shortened by 4 bases and J by 3 bases, with 15 bases between the two germline ends. This CDR3 has 15 amino acids. Germline assignment: CDR1 LGHDT and CDR2 YNNKEL (reference sequence). The CDR3 here is CASSLSAGGDTEAFF. CDR3 bases: TGTGCCAGCAGCCTATCTGCCGGAGGGGACACTGAAGCTTTCTTT.

There are many counts of this clone. The chain uses TRBV5-1 and TRBJ2-1, with 9 bases aligning to TRBD2. V lost 6 bases and J lost 10; bases outside the gene matches: 14. The CDR3 is made up of 15 amino acids. In germline, CDR1 is SGHRS, CDR2 YFSETQ. The CDR3 loop reads CASTPYSGSGREQFF. CDR3 in DNA: TGCGCCAGCACCCCCTATAGCGGGAGCGGTCGGGAGCAGTTCTTC.

V and J are TRBV7-6 and TRBJ2-5; D perhaps matches TRBD1 (5 bases). V was trimmed by 5 bases and J by 4 bases, leaving 14 bases between them. Per the germline V gene, CDR1 is SGHVS and CDR2 is FNYEAQ. The CDR3 sequence is 14 residues long. The CDR3 DNA reads as TGTGCCAGCAGCCGGCACAGGTGGGGAGAGACCCAGTACTTC. Its translation is CASSRHRWGETQYF.

The chain recombines TRBV28 with TRBJ1-3, with D possibly TRBD1 on 6 matching bases. This CDR3 region has 13 residues. CDR1 and CDR2 from the germline V gene are MDHEN and SYDVKM. V lost 3 bases and J 8 bases, leaving 11 bases between the germline ends. The CDR3 DNA follows: TGTGCCAGCAGTTTTTACAGGGTGGACACCATATATTTT. Amino acid sequence: CASSFYRVDTIYF.

This clone was found once. This sequence joins TRBV5-6 and TRBJ2-5; 10 nucleotides align to TRBD2. This CDR3 is built from 15 residues. V lost 5 bases and J lost 5; bases outside the gene matches: 9. CDR1 and CDR2 (germline): SGHDT, YYEEEE. CDR3 residues: CASSFEKGLAETQYF. The CDR3 coding sequence is TGTGCCAGCAGTTTCGAAAAGGGACTAGCGGAGACCCAGTACTTC.

The gene calls are TRBV6-5 and TRBJ1-1, with D unclear. V lost 3 bases and J 4 bases, leaving 9 bases between the germline ends. The CDR3 totals 13 residues. Germline V gene data show CDR1 as MNHEY and CDR2 as SVGAGI. CDR3 in amino acids: CASSYLRSTEAFF. The CDR3 DNA reads as TGTGCCAGCAGTTATCTCAGGTCCACTGAAGCTTTCTTT.

The gene calls are TRBV5-6 and TRBJ2-2, with 11 bases that match TRBD1. This CDR3 region has 16 residues. The germline V gene has CDR1 SGHDT and CDR2 YYEEEE. Trimming removed 5 bases from V and 4 bases from J; junction bases left unmatched: 7. CDR3 sequence (DNA): TGTGCCAGCAGGAGGTTCGGGACAGGGGGCACCGGGGAGCTGTTTTTT. This gives the protein CASRRFGTGGTGELFF.

In DNA form, the CDR3 reads TGCAGTGCTAGTGGATCTAGCTCCTACAATGAGCAGTTCTTC. Translating gives CSASGSSSYNEQFF. This rearrangement joins TRBV20-1 to TRBJ2-1; D remains unclear. Trimming took 3 bases from V and 0 from J, leaving 9 bases between them. CDR1 is DFQATT and CDR2 is SNEGSKA in the germline V gene (reference sequence). This CDR3 has 14 amino acids.

The V call is TRBV30, the J call TRBJ1-2; D unresolved. V lost 3 bases and J 7 bases, leaving 18 bases between the germline ends. Germline V gene data show CDR1 as GTSNPN and CDR2 as SVGIG (reference sequence). The CDR3 loop spans 14 amino acids. The CDR3 region is CAWRRAQDPPGYTF. The CDR3 DNA reads as TGTGCCTGGAGGCGGGCTCAGGACCCACCTGGCTACACCTTC.

This clone was observed once. This rearrangement joins TRBV7-9 to TRBJ2-7; D is possibly TRBD2 (6 bases). Trimming removed 1 base at V and 3 bases at J, with 10 bases between. CDR3 length: 14 amino acids. Germline CDR1 and CDR2: SEHNR and FQNEAQ (reference sequence). CDR3 protein: CASSLVGGNYEQYF. CDR3 nucleotides: TGTGCCAGCAGCTTAGTTGGCGGGAACTACGAGCAGTACTTC.